Listed here are 27 T cell receptor beta chains from one sample, sequenced in a study of OX40 agonist ivuxolimab in advanced cancers. Generated by immunoSEQ multiplex PCR, the TCRdb table keeps only in-frame clones and is missing some. The sample yields over 50,000 clones, more than 85% seen once. The material was CD4+ or CD8+ T cells sorted from blood, obtained in a trial of the OX40 agonist ivuxolimab. The source of these receptors is an adult with an advanced solid tumor such as melanoma, head and neck, liver or kidney cancer.

The rearrangement links TRBV5-1 to TRBJ1-1, with D possibly matching TRBD1 (5 bases). This CDR3 spans 14 amino acids. CDR1 is SGHRS and CDR2 is YFSETQ in the germline V gene. Trimming removed 3 bases from V and 2 bases from J, with 11 bases in between. CDR3 residues: CASSSGTDNTEAFF. CDR3 sequence (DNA): TGCGCCAGCAGCTCCGGGACGGATAACACTGAAGCTTTCTTT.

The chain combines TRBV19 with TRBJ1-5; D is uncertain. Trimming removed 3 bases from V and 2 bases from J, with 11 bases in between. The CDR3 loop spans 15 amino acids. The germline V gene encodes CDR1 LNHDA and CDR2 SQIVND (reference sequence). The CDR3 sequence is CASSMVGEGNQPQHF. The CDR3 coding sequence is TGTGCCAGTAGTATGGTCGGGGAAGGCAATCAGCCCCAGCATTTT.

The rearrangement joins TRBV6-5 to TRBJ2-2; D perhaps matches TRBD2 (5 bases). The CDR3 length is 14 residues. The germline V gene encodes CDR1 MNHEY and CDR2 SVGAGI. Trimming removed 2 bases from V and 5 bases from J, with 9 bases in between. The CDR3 region is CASSYRERTGELFF. The CDR3, as DNA: TGTGCCAGCAGTTACAGGGAGAGGACCGGGGAGCTGTTTTTT.

The chain is built from TRBV10-2 and TRBJ1-1; D gene ambiguous. The V and J ends lost 8 bases and 7 bases respectively, with 8 bases between them. The CDR3 has 10 amino acids. Germline lookup yields CDR1 WSHSY and CDR2 SAAADI. The CDR3, as DNA: TGCGCCAGCGGGTCGGGTGAAGCTTTCTTT. Its translation: CASGSGEAFF.

The chain employs TRBV7-6 and TRBJ2-3; D is unclear. CDR3 length: 13 residues. CDR1 and CDR2 from the germline V gene are SGHVS and FNYEAQ. V was trimmed by 2 bases and J by 5 bases, leaving 8 bases between them. This chain's CDR3 is CASSLSAEDTQYF. The CDR3, as DNA: TGTGCCAGCAGCTTATCCGCTGAAGATACGCAGTATTTT.

This clone was found once. The chain joins TRBV11-2 to TRBJ2-1; 10 bases match TRBD2. Trimming at V came to 3 bases and at J to 7 bases, leaving 9 bases not matched to a gene. Per the germline V gene, CDR1 is SGHAT and CDR2 is FQNNGV. CDR3 size: 16 residues. The CDR3 sequence: CASSFEGTSVLNEQFF. The CDR3 region has the DNA TGTGCCAGCAGCTTCGAGGGGACTAGCGTTTTAAATGAGCAGTTCTTC.

The genes are TRBV19 and TRBJ2-7; 10 nucleotides match TRBD1. J gave up 3 bases and V 5 bases, and 4 bases lay outside the gene matches. Germline CDR1 is LNHDA and CDR2 is SQIVND (reference sequence). The CDR3 contains 14 residues. The CDR3 nucleotides are TGTGCCAGTAGTCTAAGGACAGGGGGCTACGAGCAGTACTTC. Residues: CASSLRTGGYEQYF.

The genes are TRBV21-1 and TRBJ1-2; the listed D gene, TRBD1, was not tested against the DNA. TRBV21-1 represents a pseudogene. The CDR3 totals 15 residues. The CDR3 nucleotides read TGTGCCAGCAGCAAAGTTGAGACAGGGGGCAATGGCTACACCTTC. It is translated as CASSKVETGGNGYTF.

The genes are TRBV6-5 and TRBJ2-1; D assignment may be TRBD1 or TRBD2 (6 bases each). The CDR3 is 12 residues long. Between the trimmed V and J ends, which lost 8 bases and 7 bases, there was a span of 12 bases. CDR1 and CDR2 (germline): MNHEY, SVGAGI. The CDR3, as DNA: TGTGCCAGCGGTATAGGGGGGAATGAGCAGTTCTTC. Protein sequence: CASGIGGNEQFF.

CDR3 loop: CASSQAPRGFNEQFF. The CDR3, as DNA: TGCGCCAGCAGCCAAGCTCCGCGGGGATTCAATGAGCAGTTCTTC. The chain links TRBV4-1 to TRBJ2-1, with TRBD2 as a possible D gene (6 bases). The CDR3 contains 15 residues. The V and J ends lost 1 base and 6 bases respectively, with 13 bases between them. Germline assignment: CDR1 MGHRA and CDR2 YSYEKL.

V is TRBV7-9 and J is TRBJ2-7; D uncertain. The CDR3 covers 14 residues. The V end was cut by 5 bases, the J end by 3 bases, with 14 bases between. Looked up from germline, CDR1 is SEHNR and CDR2 is FQNEAQ (reference sequence). The CDR3 spells CASSPAVTVYEQYF. The CDR3, as DNA: TGTGCCAGCAGCCCGGCGGTGACCGTCTACGAGCAGTACTTC.

This sequence joins TRBV6-5 and TRBJ1-1; unclear D gene. Germline assignment: CDR1 MNHEY and CDR2 SVGAGI. This CDR3 has 15 amino acids. V lost 0 bases and J lost 1, with 9 bases in between. The CDR3 loop is CASSYSTWRNTEAFF. Written as DNA, the CDR3 is TGTGCCAGCAGTTACTCGACTTGGCGGAACACTGAAGCTTTCTTT.

The chain links TRBV14 to TRBJ2-5; maybe TRBD2 (6 bases). Germline assignment: CDR1 SGHDN and CDR2 FVKESK. This CDR3 contains 13 residues. Trimming cost V 3 bases and J 5 bases, with 10 bases left between them. Here the CDR3 DNA reads TGTGCCAGCAGCCAGAGCGGGTGGGAGACCCAGTACTTC. The encoded protein is CASSQSGWETQYF.

V and J are TRBV5-1 and TRBJ2-7; D may be TRBD1 or TRBD2 (5 bases each). V lost 5 bases, J lost 5 bases, and 14 bases lay in between. Germline V gene sequence: CDR1 SGHRS, CDR2 YFSETQ. The CDR3 contains 13 residues. DNA for the CDR3: TGCGCCAGCAGAGAAGCCGGGGCCCACGAGCAGTACTTC. Protein sequence: CASREAGAHEQYF.

The chain has TRBV5-6 and TRBJ2-7; the D is unclear. This CDR3 is built from 12 residues. Germline CDR1 SGHDT, CDR2 YYEEEE. V dropped 4 bases and J dropped 1 base, with 6 bases sitting between them. CDR3 in DNA: TGTGCCAGCAGCCAGGAATCCTACGAGCAGTACTTC. The encoded protein is CASSQESYEQYF.

V is TRBV7-9 and J is TRBJ1-1, with TRBD1 identical over 7 bases. V lost 5 bases and J lost 3; bases outside the gene matches: 21. The V gene's germline CDR1 is SEHNR and CDR2 FQNEAQ (reference sequence). This CDR3 contains 19 residues. This CDR3 reads CASSPPTGSVPLEDTEAFF. Here the CDR3 DNA reads TGTGCCAGCAGCCCGCCGACAGGGTCCGTACCTCTAGAGGACACTGAAGCTTTCTTT.

The chain links TRBV11-3 to TRBJ2-1; tentative D call: TRBD1 (5 bases). Germline V gene sequence: CDR1 SGHNT, CDR2 YENEEA. The CDR3 contains 14 residues. Between the trimmed V and J ends, which lost 10 bases and 0 bases, there was a span of 13 bases. This CDR3 reads CATCQDSSYNEQFF. DNA for the CDR3: TGTGCCACCTGCCAAGACAGCTCCTACAATGAGCAGTTCTTC. Looking up the rest from reference TRBV11-3 and TRBJ2-1 gives the full variable domain: EAGVVQSPRYKIIEKKQPVAFWCNPISGHNTLYWYLQNLGQGPELLIRYENEEAVDDSQLPKDRFSAERLKGVDSTLKIQPAELGDSAVYLCATCQDSSYNEQFFGPGTRLTVL.

The chain is built from TRBV7-9 and TRBJ2-7; TRBD1 agrees at 9 bases. Germline assignment: CDR1 SEHNR and CDR2 FQNEAQ (reference sequence). V was pared by 4 bases and J by 0 bases, with 10 bases of the junction left unmatched. The CDR3 is 17 amino acids. CDR3 region: CASSSTSGTGSSYEQYF. CDR3 in DNA: TGTGCCAGCAGCTCGACTTCCGGGACAGGGAGCTCCTACGAGCAGTACTTC.

This chain joins TRBV6-5 and TRBJ1-4, with D perhaps matching TRBD1 (6 bases). Germline V gene sequence: CDR1 MNHEY, CDR2 SVGAGI. The ends were cut back, 5 bases at V and 11 bases at J, with 15 bases in the middle. This CDR3 is built from 13 residues. The DNA for the CDR3 is TGTGCCAGCAGTCGGGACACATCTTATAAACTGTTTTTT. Its translation: CASSRDTSYKLFF.

V gene TRBV2 combines with J gene TRBJ2-1, with 8 bases fitting TRBD1. CDR3 length: 14 residues. In germline, CDR1 is SNHLY, CDR2 FYNNEI. V trimming: 3 bases; J trimming: 8 bases; junction bases outside the gene matches: 6. This CDR3 is CASSESGGFHEQFF. The CDR3 bases are TGTGCCAGCAGTGAGTCAGGGGGCTTCCATGAGCAGTTCTTC.

For the CDR3, the DNA is TGTGCCAGCAGCTTGGAGGTGGCGGGAGGGCCCGGGGAGCTGTTTTTT. It translates to CASSLEVAGGPGELFF. The rearrangement joins TRBV5-5 to TRBJ2-2; the match to TRBD2 covers 9 bases. Germline assignment: CDR1 SGHKS and CDR2 YYEKEE (reference sequence). The CDR3 is 16 amino acids. Germline trimming cut 0 bases from V and 6 bases from J; bases unmatched to any gene: 6.

The chain couples TRBV7-6 to TRBJ1-4; D gene unclear. The V end lost 0 bases, the J end lost 8 bases, and 16 bases lay between the germline ends. CDR1 and CDR2 from the germline V gene are SGHVS and FNYEAQ. This CDR3 comprises 16 residues. The chain's CDR3 is CASSLAQKEGLEKLFF. In DNA form, the CDR3 reads TGTGCCAGCAGCTTAGCGCAGAAAGAAGGGCTCGAAAAACTGTTTTTT.

This chain uses TRBV2 with TRBJ2-7; either TRBD1 or TRBD2 may supply D (6 bases each). Trimming shortened V by 4 bases and J by 9 bases, and 19 bases separated the two germline ends. CDR1 is SNHLY and CDR2 is FYNNEI in the germline V gene. The CDR3 extends over 14 amino acids. Here the CDR3 reads CASSGEDSFLRQYF. CDR3 DNA sequence: TGTGCCAGCAGTGGGGAGGACAGCTTCTTACGGCAGTACTTC.

This chain uses TRBV7-9 with TRBJ2-4; tentative D call: TRBD2 (5 bases). Germline CDR1 and CDR2: SEHNR and FQNEAQ (reference sequence). V gave up 1 base and J gave up 10 bases, with 8 bases separating them. The CDR3 covers 12 residues. The CDR3 sequence is CASSLGGGIQYF. As DNA, the CDR3 is TGTGCCAGCAGCTTAGGAGGAGGAATTCAGTACTTC.

The J gene is TRBJ1-1, the V gene TRBV6-5; TRBD1 might be the D (6 bases). The CDR3 spans 14 residues. V lost 5 bases and J 5 bases, leaving 15 bases between the germline ends. Germline V gene data show CDR1 as MNHEY and CDR2 as SVGAGI. This CDR3 reads CASSPAGVRTEAFF. In DNA form, the CDR3 reads TGTGCCAGCAGTCCCGCAGGGGTCCGGACTGAAGCTTTCTTT.

V usage is TRBV11-2 and J usage is TRBJ2-7; tentative D call: TRBD1 (6 bases). Germline CDR1 SGHAT, CDR2 FQNNGV. This CDR3 contains 16 residues. Trimming stripped 1 base from V and 1 base from J, with 14 bases between. The CDR3 here is CASSLVIDRRSYEQYF. As DNA, the CDR3 is TGTGCCAGCAGCTTAGTGATAGACAGGAGATCCTACGAGCAGTACTTC.

The chain combines TRBV19 with TRBJ2-5; unclear D gene. Germline V CDR1 and CDR2: LNHDA, SQIVND (reference sequence). V dropped 0 bases and J dropped 1 base, with 9 bases sitting between them. This CDR3 spans 15 amino acids. The CDR3 sequence is CASSIDSTSQETQYF. In DNA, the CDR3 is TGTGCCAGTAGTATAGATTCAACTTCCCAAGAGACCCAGTACTTC. The full variable domain, in which reference TRBV19 and TRBJ2-5 provide the parts outside the CDR3, is DGGITQSPKYLFRKEGQNVTLSCEQNLNHDAMYWYRQDPGQGLRLIYYSQIVNDFQKGDIAEGYSVSREKKESFPLTVTSAQKNPTAFYLCASSIDSTSQETQYFGPGTRLLVL.